The rows below give T cell receptor beta chains drawn from one sample of a study of blood T cell repertoires in COVID-19. Some clones are missing from TCRdb's copy, which holds only in-frame ones; the method was immunoSEQ multiplex PCR. The sample records 30,000 to 40,000 clones, approximately 85% being singletons. The sequencing input was peripheral blood. These receptor sequences come from a man in his 60s with active or convalescent COVID-19. CDR3s include the opening cysteine and the closing phenylalanine or tryptophan. D genes are given only for firm matches. Clone size is given for some rows only: seen once, a few or many times, or a class if the clone is expanded.

NA	TRBJ2-2	TRBD2	TRBV5-5	TGTGCCAGCAGCTTGAGGCTAGCGGGGGGGCCCGGGGAGCTGTTTTTT	CASSLRLAGGPGELFF
NA	TRBJ1-2	NA	TRBV6-5	TGTGCCAGCAGCGGGGGAGGATTCTCCGATGGCTACACCTTC	CASSGGGFSDGYTF
NA	TRBJ1-1	TRBD1	TRBV5-4	TGTGCCAGCAGCACCCGGGACAGGGGAAACACTGAAGCTTTCTTT	CASSTRDRGNTEAFF
NA	TRBJ1-6	NA	TRBV29-1	TGCAGCGTTAGGGGATCCTATAATTCACCCCTCCACTTT	CSVRGSYNSPLHF
NA	TRBJ1-3	NA	TRBV6-5	TGTGCCAGCAGTAATACAGGGTTCCCGGGAAACACCATATATTTT	CASSNTGFPGNTIYF
NA	TRBJ2-4	NA	TRBV4-2	TGTGCCAGCAGCCGGCCGTTGGGGGACGGGGGAATTCAGTACTTC	CASSRPLGDGGIQYF
NA	TRBJ1-1	NA	TRBV5-4	TGTGCCAGCAGCTTGTTAAGGTGGGGAGACACTGAAGCTTTCTTT	CASSLLRWGDTEAFF
NA	TRBJ2-2	TRBD1	TRBV7-2	TGTGCCAGCAGCCCTACAGGGGGGTACACCGGGGAGCTGTTTTTT	CASSPTGGYTGELFF
once	TRBJ1-4	TRBD1	TRBV28	TGTGCCAGCAGTTTTATGACAGGGGTAGGGAAAAAACTGTTTTTT	CASSFMTGVGKKLFF
NA	TRBJ1-2	TRBD1	TRBV6-5	TGTGCCAGCAGTTACTCAACCGGGACAGGCCCTATTGGCTACACCTTC	CASSYSTGTGPIGYTF
NA	TRBJ2-5	TRBD1	TRBV5-1	TGCGCCAGCAGCCCGACAGGGGGACGAGAGACCCAGTACTTC	CASSPTGGRETQYF
NA	TRBJ2-5	TRBD2	TRBV5-1	TGCGCCAGCAGCTTGCAGCGGGGGCCTCAAGAGACCCAGTACTTC	CASSLQRGPQETQYF
NA	TRBJ1-2	NA	TRBV3-1/TRBV3-2	TGTGCCAGCAGCCGTCTTAGCGGGAATGGCTACACCTTC	CASSRLSGNGYTF
NA	TRBJ2-1	TRBD1	TRBV9	TGTGCCAGCAGCGTCGGGACAGGGGGCCGCAATGAGCAGTTCTTC	CASSVGTGGRNEQFF
NA	TRBJ1-1	TRBD1	TRBV2	TGTGCCAGCAACCCGTTGGGACAGGGGTTAGACACTGAAGCTTTCTTT	CASNPLGQGLDTEAFF
NA	TRBJ2-5	TRBD1	TRBV9	TGTGCCAGCAGCGCCGACAGGGCGGAGACCCAGTACTTC	CASSADRAETQYF
NA	TRBJ1-2	NA	TRBV5-1	TGCGCCAGCAGCCCTGGGGGGACGGGGTACTATGGCTACACCTTC	CASSPGGTGYYGYTF
NA	TRBJ2-2	NA	TRBV12-3/TRBV12-4	TGTGCCAGCAGTTTCGGCGGGGAGCTGTTTTTT	CASSFGGELFF
NA	TRBJ2-2	NA	TRBV19	TGTGCCAGTAGTATAGGAGGCTCCGCGAACACCGGGGAGCTGTTTTTT	CASSIGGSANTGELFF
NA	TRBJ1-1	NA	TRBV6-5	TGTGCCAGCAGCAGGCGGACAGCCAACACTGAAGCTTTCTTT	CASSRRTANTEAFF
NA	TRBJ2-3	TRBD2	TRBV3-1/TRBV3-2	TGTGCCAGCAGCCCCCTACACGGACTAGCGGAAGATACGCAGTATTTT	CASSPLHGLAEDTQYF
NA	TRBJ1-6	TRBD1	TRBV14	TGTGCCAGCAGCCCCCACGAAGGGGGCGGTAATTCACCCCTCCACTTT	CASSPHEGGGNSPLHF
NA	TRBJ2-5	NA	TRBV5-1	TGCGCCAGCAGCTTAGGGGGTGAAGAGACCCAGTACTTC	CASSLGGEETQYF
NA	TRBJ1-6	NA	TRBV5-1	TGCGCCAGCAGCTTGGCCGGGGGGCCTAATTCACCCCTCCACTTT	CASSLAGGPNSPLHF
NA	TRBJ2-6	NA	TRBV7-7	TGTGCCATCCCCCACTACAGGGACTCTGGGGCCAACGTCCTGACTTTC	CAIPHYRDSGANVLTF
NA	TRBJ1-6	NA	TRBV10-3	TGTGCCATCAGTGCCTTGCGGGGGACGGCAAATTCACCCCTCCACTTT	CAISALRGTANSPLHF
NA	TRBJ2-1	TRBD2	TRBV10-3	TGTGCCATCAGCCTCTCTAGCGGCACCTCAGCTTCCTACAATGAGCAGTTCTTC	CAISLSSGTSASYNEQFF
NA	TRBJ2-2	TRBD2	TRBV3-1/TRBV3-2	TGTGCCAGCAGCCAAGATCTTTCGGGGGGGAACACCGGGGAGCTGTTTTTT	CASSQDLSGGNTGELFF
few	TRBJ2-1	NA	TRBV18	TGTGCCAGCTCACCAGTTCTAGCGAATGAGCAGTTCTTC	CASSPVLANEQFF
NA	TRBJ2-4	TRBD2	TRBV6-6	TGTGCCAGCAGTCCCGGGACTAGCACCTCCCGGGGAAACATTCAGTACTTC	CASSPGTSTSRGNIQYF
NA	TRBJ1-5	NA	TRBV19	TGTGCCAGTAGTGGACTGCCCGGGAAGGGAGGCAATCAGCCCCAGCATTTT	CASSGLPGKGGNQPQHF
few	TRBJ2-3	TRBD2	TRBV9	TGTGCCAGCAGCCCATCGACTAGCGGCACAGATACGCAGTATTTT	CASSPSTSGTDTQYF
once	TRBJ1-5	TRBD1	TRBV27	TGTGCCAGCAGCTCAGGGGGTCATCCTTCTCGCCAGCCCCAGCATTTT	CASSSGGHPSRQPQHF
NA	TRBJ1-4	NA	TRBV11-2	TGTGCCAGCAGCCCACATCCCATAGAGGTTTATGAAAAACTGTTTTTT	CASSPHPIEVYEKLFF
NA	TRBJ1-5	NA	TRBV19	TGTGCCAGTAGTATAGGGGGGCAGGTGAATCAGCCCCAGCATTTT	CASSIGGQVNQPQHF
NA	TRBJ2-2	NA	TRBV6-2/TRBV6-3	TGTGCCAGCAGCCCTTTTGGGGGAGGTCAGTCCACCGGGGAGCTGTTTTTT	CASSPFGGGQSTGELFF
NA	TRBJ2-3	NA	TRBV14	TGTGCCAGCAGCCAACGCACGGGTGGCGCAGATACGCAGTATTTT	CASSQRTGGADTQYF
once	TRBJ1-4	NA	TRBV9	TGTGCCAGCAGCGTAGGTCAGGGGTTGGGGAAACTGTTTTTT	CASSVGQGLGKLFF
NA	TRBJ1-2	TRBD1	TRBV28	TGTGCCAGCAGTTTAGGACAGGGAATCGGAGGCTACACCTTC	CASSLGQGIGGYTF